This T cell receptor beta chain was captured by sequencing in a study of blood T cell repertoires in COVID-19. As for the study in general: Samples representing acute and convalescent COVID-19 were sourced from the United States, Italy and Spain. Sample material is recorded as cDNA or gDNA derived from T cells, B-cell-depleted T cells, or PBMCs.

There are 16 residues in the CDR3. The ends lost 0 bases at V and 4 bases at J; junction bases unmatched: 3. Per the germline V gene, CDR1 is SGHRS and CDR2 is YFSETQ. Methods used by the authors: Scientists estimated how many nucleated cells there were by amplifying reference gene primers. The repertoire was sequenced with immunoSEQ multiplex PCR; TCRdb's copy has only in-frame clones and lacks some. The V and J calls and the clone size are those of that table, but D and trimming were determined from the DNA. The data contain under 250,000 clones, about 80% of them singletons. Source material: peripheral blood. The chain combines TRBV5-1 with TRBJ2-2; 10 bases are shared with TRBD1. The clonotype was recovered from a man aged 50 to 60 with active or convalescent COVID-19. Here the CDR3 DNA reads TGCGCCAGCAGCTTGGAGGGACAGGGGTTCACCGGGGAGCTGTTTTTT. Amino acids: CASSLEGQGFTGELFF. The variable domain in full, completed from reference TRBV5-1 and TRBJ2-2, reads KAGVTQTPRYLIKTRGQQVTLSCSPISGHRSVSWYQQTPGQGLQFLFEYFSETQRNKGNFPGRFSGRQFSNSRSEMNVSTLELGDSALYLCASSLEGQGFTGELFFGEGSRLTVL.